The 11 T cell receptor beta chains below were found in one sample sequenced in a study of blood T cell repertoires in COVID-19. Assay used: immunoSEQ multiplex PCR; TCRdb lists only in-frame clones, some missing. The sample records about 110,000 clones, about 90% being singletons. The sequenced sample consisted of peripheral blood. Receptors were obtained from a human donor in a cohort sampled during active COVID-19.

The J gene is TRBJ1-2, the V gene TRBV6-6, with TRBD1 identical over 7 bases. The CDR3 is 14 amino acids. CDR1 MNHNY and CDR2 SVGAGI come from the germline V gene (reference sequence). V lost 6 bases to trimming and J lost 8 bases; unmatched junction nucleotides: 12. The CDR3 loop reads CASRNRGSGSGYTF. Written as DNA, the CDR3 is TGTGCCAGCAGGAACAGGGGATCTGGATCCGGCTACACCTTC.

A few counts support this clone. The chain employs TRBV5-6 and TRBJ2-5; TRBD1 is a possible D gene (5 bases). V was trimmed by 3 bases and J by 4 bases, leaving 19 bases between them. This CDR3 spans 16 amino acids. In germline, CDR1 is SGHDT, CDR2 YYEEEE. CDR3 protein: CASSSLGQGAGETQYF. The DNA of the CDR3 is TGTGCCAGCAGCTCCCTCGGGCAGGGCGCCGGAGAGACCCAGTACTTC.

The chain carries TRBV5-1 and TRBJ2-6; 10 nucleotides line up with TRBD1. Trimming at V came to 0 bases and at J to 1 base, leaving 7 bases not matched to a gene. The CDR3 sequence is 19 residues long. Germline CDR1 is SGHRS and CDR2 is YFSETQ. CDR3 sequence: CASSLVTGGLGSGANVLTF. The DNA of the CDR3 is TGCGCCAGCAGCTTGGTGACAGGGGGCTTGGGTTCTGGGGCCAACGTCCTGACTTTC.

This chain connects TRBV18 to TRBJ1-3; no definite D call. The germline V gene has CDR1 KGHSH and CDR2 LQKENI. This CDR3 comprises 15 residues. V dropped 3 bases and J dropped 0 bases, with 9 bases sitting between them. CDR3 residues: CASSPLRGSGNTIYF. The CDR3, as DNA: TGTGCCAGCTCACCCCTCCGAGGCTCTGGAAACACCATATATTTT.

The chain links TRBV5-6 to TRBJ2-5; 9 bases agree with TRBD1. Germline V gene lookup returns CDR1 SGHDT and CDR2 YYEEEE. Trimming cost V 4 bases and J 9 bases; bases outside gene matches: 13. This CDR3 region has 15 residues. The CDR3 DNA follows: TGTGCCAGCAGCGCCGGACAGGGGTGGGCACAGGCCCAGTACTTC. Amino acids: CASSAGQGWAQAQYF.

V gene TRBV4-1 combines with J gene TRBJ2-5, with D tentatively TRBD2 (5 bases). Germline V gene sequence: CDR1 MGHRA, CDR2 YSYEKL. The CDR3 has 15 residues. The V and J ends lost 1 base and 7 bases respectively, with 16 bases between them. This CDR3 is CASSQGHGARGTQYF. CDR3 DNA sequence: TGCGCCAGCAGCCAAGGGCATGGAGCTCGGGGGACCCAGTACTTC.

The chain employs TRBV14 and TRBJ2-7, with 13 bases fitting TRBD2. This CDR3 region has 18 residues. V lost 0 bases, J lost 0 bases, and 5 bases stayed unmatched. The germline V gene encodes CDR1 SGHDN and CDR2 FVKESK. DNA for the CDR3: TGTGCCAGCAGCCAAGAGAGGACTAGCGGGGGCCGCTCCTACGAGCAGTACTTC. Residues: CASSQERTSGGRSYEQYF.

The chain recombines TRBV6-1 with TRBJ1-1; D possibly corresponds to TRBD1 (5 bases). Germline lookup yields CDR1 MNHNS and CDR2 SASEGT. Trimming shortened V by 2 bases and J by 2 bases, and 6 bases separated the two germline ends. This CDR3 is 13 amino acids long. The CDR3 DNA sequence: TGTGCCAGCAGTGAACAGGGAAACACTGAAGCTTTCTTT. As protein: CASSEQGNTEAFF.

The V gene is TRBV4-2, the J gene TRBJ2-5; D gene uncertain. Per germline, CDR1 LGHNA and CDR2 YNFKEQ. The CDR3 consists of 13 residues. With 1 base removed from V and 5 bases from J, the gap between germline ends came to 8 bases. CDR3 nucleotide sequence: TGTGCCAGCAGCCAAGTGACAAGGGAGACCCAGTACTTC. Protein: CASSQVTRETQYF.

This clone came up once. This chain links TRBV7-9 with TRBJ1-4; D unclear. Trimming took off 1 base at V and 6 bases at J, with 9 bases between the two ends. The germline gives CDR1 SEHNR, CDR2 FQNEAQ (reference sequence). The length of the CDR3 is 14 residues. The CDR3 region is CASSLGSGDEKLFF. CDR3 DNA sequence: TGTGCCAGCAGCTTAGGGAGCGGGGATGAAAAACTGTTTTTT.

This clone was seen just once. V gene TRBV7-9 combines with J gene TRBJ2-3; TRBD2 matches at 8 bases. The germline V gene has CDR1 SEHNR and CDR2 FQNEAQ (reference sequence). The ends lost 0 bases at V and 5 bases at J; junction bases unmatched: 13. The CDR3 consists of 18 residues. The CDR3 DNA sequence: TGTGCCAGCAGCTTAGCGCGGGGGGTGCCATTGCATCAAGATACGCAGTATTTT. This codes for CASSLARGVPLHQDTQYF.